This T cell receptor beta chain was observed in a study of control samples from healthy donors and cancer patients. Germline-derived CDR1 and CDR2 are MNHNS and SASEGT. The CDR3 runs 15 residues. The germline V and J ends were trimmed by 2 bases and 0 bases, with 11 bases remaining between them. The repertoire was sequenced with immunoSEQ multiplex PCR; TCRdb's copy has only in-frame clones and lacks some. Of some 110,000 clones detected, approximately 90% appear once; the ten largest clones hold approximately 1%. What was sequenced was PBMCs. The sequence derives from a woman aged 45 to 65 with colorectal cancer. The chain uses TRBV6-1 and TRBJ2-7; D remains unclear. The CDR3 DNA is TGTGCCAGCAGTGAATCCGTAACCCACTCCTACGAGCAGTACTTC. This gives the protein CASSESVTHSYEQYF.